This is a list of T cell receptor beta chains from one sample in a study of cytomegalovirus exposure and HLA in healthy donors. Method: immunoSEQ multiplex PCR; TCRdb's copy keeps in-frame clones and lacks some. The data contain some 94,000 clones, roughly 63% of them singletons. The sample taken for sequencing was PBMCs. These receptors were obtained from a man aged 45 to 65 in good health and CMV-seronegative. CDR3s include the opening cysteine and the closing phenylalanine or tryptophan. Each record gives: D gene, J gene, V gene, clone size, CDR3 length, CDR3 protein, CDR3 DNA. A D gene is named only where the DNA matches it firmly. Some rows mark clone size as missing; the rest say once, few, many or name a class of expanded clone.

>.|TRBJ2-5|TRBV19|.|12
CASSIDRETQYF
TGTGCCAGTAGTATAGATCGGGAGACCCAGTACTTC
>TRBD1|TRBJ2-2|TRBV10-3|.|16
CAISARDRGNTGELFF
TGTGCCATCAGCGCCCGGGACAGGGGCAACACCGGGGAGCTGTTTTTT
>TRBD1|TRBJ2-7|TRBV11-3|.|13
CASSRGQHYEQYF
TGTGCCAGCAGCCGGGGACAGCATTACGAGCAGTACTTC
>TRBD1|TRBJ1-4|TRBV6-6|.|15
CASSLTGTGNEKLFF
TGTGCCAGCAGTTTAACCGGGACAGGGAATGAAAAACTGTTTTTT
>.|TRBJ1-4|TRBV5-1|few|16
CASSSLGQGSGEKLFF
TGCGCCAGCAGCTCGCTAGGGCAGGGATCAGGTGAAAAACTGTTTTTT
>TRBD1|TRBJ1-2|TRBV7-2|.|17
CASSLALAGGFGYGYTF
TGTGCCAGCAGCTTAGCGTTGGCAGGGGGCTTTGGCTATGGCTACACCTTC
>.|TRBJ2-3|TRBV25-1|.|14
CASSVRLGTDTQYF
TGTGCCAGCAGTGTCAGGTTGGGCACAGATACGCAGTATTTT
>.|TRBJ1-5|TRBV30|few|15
CAWRRAGVLGQPQHF
TGTGCCTGGAGGAGGGCTGGAGTTTTGGGTCAGCCCCAGCATTTT
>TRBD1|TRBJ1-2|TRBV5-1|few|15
CASSSYQGDNYGYTF
TGCGCCAGCAGCAGTTACCAGGGGGATAACTATGGCTACACCTTC
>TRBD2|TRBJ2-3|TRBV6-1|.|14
CASSAEASGAPKYF
TGTGCCAGCAGCGCAGAGGCTAGCGGGGCCCCGAAGTATTTT
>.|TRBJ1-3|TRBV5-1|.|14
CASRSSGSGNTIYF
TGCGCCAGCAGATCCTCGGGGTCTGGAAACACCATATATTTT
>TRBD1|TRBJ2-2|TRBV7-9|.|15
CASQRQGTNTGELFF
TGTGCCAGCCAGAGACAGGGAACGAACACCGGGGAGCTGTTTTTT
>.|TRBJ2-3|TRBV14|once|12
CASSLYTDTQYF
TGTGCCAGCAGCTTATACACAGATACGCAGTATTTT
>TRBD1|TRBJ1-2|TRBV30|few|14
CAWRGRDRVLGYTF
TGTGCCTGGAGGGGCCGGGACAGGGTTCTTGGCTACACCTTC
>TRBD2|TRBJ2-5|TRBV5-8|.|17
CASSLGLAGGPSETQYF
TGTGCCAGCAGCTTGGGCCTAGCGGGAGGGCCCTCAGAGACCCAGTACTTC
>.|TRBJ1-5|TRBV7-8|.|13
CASSSIQARPQHF
TGTGCCAGCAGCTCCATCCAAGCACGGCCCCAGCATTTT
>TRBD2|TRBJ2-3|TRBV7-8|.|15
CASSFAETSAGTQYF
TGTGCCAGCAGCTTCGCTGAGACTAGCGCTGGTACGCAGTATTTT
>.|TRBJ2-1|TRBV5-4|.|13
CASSLERNNEQFF
TGTGCCAGCAGCTTGGAGCGGAACAATGAGCAGTTCTTC
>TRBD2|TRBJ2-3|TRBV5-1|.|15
CASSASGALRDTQYF
TGCGCCAGCAGCGCTAGCGGGGCCCTCAGGGATACGCAGTATTTT
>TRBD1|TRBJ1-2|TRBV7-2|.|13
CASRLGQTYGYTF
TGTGCCAGCAGGTTGGGACAGACCTATGGCTACACCTTC
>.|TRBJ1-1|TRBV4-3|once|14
CASSHQGAGTEAFF
TGCGCCAGCAGCCATCAAGGGGCCGGGACTGAAGCTTTCTTT
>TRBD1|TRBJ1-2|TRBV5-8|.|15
CASSSWTGVEDGYTF
TGTGCCAGCAGCTCATGGACAGGGGTGGAGGATGGCTACACCTTC
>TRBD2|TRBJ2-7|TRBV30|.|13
CAWSVSGGYEQYF
TGTGCCTGGAGTGTTAGCGGGGGCTACGAGCAGTACTTC
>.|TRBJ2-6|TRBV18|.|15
CASSSRSSGANVLTF
TGTGCCAGCTCATCTCGGAGCTCTGGGGCCAACGTCCTGACTTTC
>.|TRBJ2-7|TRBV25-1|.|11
CASSSIYEQYF
TGTGCCAGCAGTTCCATCTACGAGCAGTACTTC
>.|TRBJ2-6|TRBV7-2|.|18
CASSSRGGSFSGANVLTF
TGTGCCAGCAGCTCCCGGGGAGGCTCCTTCTCTGGGGCCAACGTCCTGACTTTC
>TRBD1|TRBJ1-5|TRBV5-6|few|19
CASSQTHQGAGIGNQPQHF
TGTGCCAGCAGCCAAACCCACCAGGGGGCGGGAATAGGCAATCAGCCCCAGCATTTT
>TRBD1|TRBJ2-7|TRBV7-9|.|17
CASSSRSQGGRPYEQYF
TGTGCCAGCAGCTCCCGTTCCCAAGGGGGCCGGCCCTACGAGCAGTACTTC
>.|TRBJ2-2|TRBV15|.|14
CATSRVGETGELFF
TGTGCCACCAGCAGAGTTGGGGAGACCGGGGAGCTGTTTTTT
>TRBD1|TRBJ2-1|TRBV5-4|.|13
CASSGEQGGEQFF
TGTGCCAGCAGCGGAGAACAGGGGGGTGAGCAGTTCTTC
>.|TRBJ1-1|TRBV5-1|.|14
CASSLGRGNTEAFF
TGCGCCAGCAGCTTGGGCCGCGGGAACACTGAAGCTTTCTTT
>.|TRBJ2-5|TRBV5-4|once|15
CASSLAKAGQETQYF
TGTGCCAGCAGCTTGGCCAAGGCAGGCCAAGAGACCCAGTACTTC
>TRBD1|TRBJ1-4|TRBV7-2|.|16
CASSSRTGASNEKLFF
TGTGCCAGCAGCTCCCGGACAGGGGCCTCCAATGAAAAACTGTTTTTT
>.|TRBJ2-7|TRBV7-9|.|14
CASSSGPISGEQYF
TGTGCCAGCAGCTCTGGACCCATCAGCGGCGAGCAGTACTTC
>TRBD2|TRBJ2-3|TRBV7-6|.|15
CASSSLAGGGDTQYF
TGTGCCAGCAGCTCTTTAGCGGGAGGTGGAGATACGCAGTATTTT
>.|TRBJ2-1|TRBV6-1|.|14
CASSGEVASHEQFF
TGTGCCAGCAGTGGTGAGGTCGCCAGCCATGAGCAGTTCTTC
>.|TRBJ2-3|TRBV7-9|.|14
CASSLGLSTDTQYF
TGTGCCAGCAGCTTGGGGCTTAGCACAGATACGCAGTATTTT
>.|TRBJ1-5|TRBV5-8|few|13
CASSLGGGAPQHF
TGTGCCAGCAGCTTGGGGGGAGGGGCGCCCCAGCATTTT
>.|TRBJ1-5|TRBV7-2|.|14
CASSLSAGGQPQHF
TGTGCCAGCAGCTTATCGGCAGGAGGTCAGCCCCAGCATTTT
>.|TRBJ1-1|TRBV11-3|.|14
CASSLRTGYTEAFF
TGTGCCAGCAGCTTAAGAACAGGGTACACTGAAGCTTTCTTT
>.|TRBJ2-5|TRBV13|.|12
CASSSRVETQYF
TGTGCCAGCAGCTCCCGGGTAGAGACCCAGTACTTC